This T cell receptor (beta chain) comes out of a study of shared clonotypes between healthy human individuals. Genomic DNA of every subset was divided equally among multiple immunoSEQ plates. About 200 ng DNA, around 30,000 T cell genomes, went into each sorted-subset replicate PCR. Some clones are missing from TCRdb's copy, which holds only in-frame ones; the method was immunoSEQ multiplex PCR. The table has 2 million to 2.5 million clones, roughly 95% seen once. Material for sequencing was naive CD4+ T cells sorted from blood. Subset denoted: CD45RA+ positively selected. This sequence originates from a young man in good health.

The CDR3 DNA follows: TGTGCCAGCAGCCGCGGACAGGGGATCTCACCCCTCCACTTT. It is translated as CASSRGQGISPLHF. The chain recombines TRBV9 with TRBJ1-6; 9 nucleotides agree with TRBD1. Looked up from germline, CDR1 is SGDLS and CDR2 is YYNGEE. This CDR3 region has 14 residues. The trim removed 4 bases at V and 10 bases at J, leaving 6 bases unmatched.